These 17 T cell receptor beta chains came from one sample sequenced in a study of control samples from healthy donors and cancer patients. Repertoires were generated with immunoSEQ multiplex PCR, while TCRdb's copy carries only in-frame clones and drops some. The profile shows fewer than 200,000 clones, about 90% of them singletons. The sample comprised blood. The receptors originated from a woman in her 50s in good health.

The chain recombines TRBV28 with TRBJ1-1, with D tentatively TRBD1 (6 bases). V was shortened by 7 bases and J by 1 base, with 22 bases between the two germline ends. CDR3 length: 17 residues. The germline V gene encodes CDR1 MDHEN and CDR2 SYDVKM. CDR3 coding DNA: TGTGCCAGCACCAACACCGCGTGGGGGGCCAGGAACACTGAAGCTTTCTTT. Amino acid sequence: CASTNTAWGARNTEAFF.

V and J are TRBV7-9 and TRBJ2-3; D is perhaps TRBD1 (5 bases). The germline V and J ends were trimmed by 2 bases and 4 bases, with 16 bases remaining between them. Germline values: CDR1 SEHNR, CDR2 FQNEAQ (reference sequence). The CDR3 has 16 amino acids. CDR3 coding DNA: TGTGCCAGCAGCTTAATAAGGGGAAGACGCTCAGATACGCAGTATTTT. Translated, it gives CASSLIRGRRSDTQYF.

The chain combines TRBV11-2 with TRBJ1-2, with a tentative D call TRBD1 (5 bases). The germline V and J ends were trimmed by 0 bases and 4 bases, with 12 bases remaining between them. Germline V gives CDR1 SGHAT, CDR2 FQNNGV. The CDR3 loop spans 15 amino acids. The CDR3 DNA sequence: TGTGCCAGCAGCTTAGATCGGTCCAGGGCCTATGGCTACACCTTC. Protein product: CASSLDRSRAYGYTF.

The V gene is TRBV7-2, the J gene TRBJ1-5; a weak D match, TRBD1 (6 bases). V lost 4 bases to trimming and J lost 5 bases, with 12 bases between them. From germline, CDR1 is SGHTA and CDR2 FQGNSA. The CDR3 extends over 14 amino acids. The CDR3 reads CASSSAGAYQPQHF. The CDR3 nucleotides read TGTGCCAGCAGCTCGGCAGGGGCCTATCAGCCCCAGCATTTT.

The J gene is TRBJ2-1, the V gene TRBV7-3, with TRBD2 matching over 13 bases. The ends lost 5 bases at V and 6 bases at J; junction bases unmatched: 1. The CDR3 has 14 amino acids. In germline, CDR1 is SGHTA, CDR2 FQGTGA. The CDR3 loop reads CASSTSGRANEQFF. The CDR3 DNA is TGTGCCAGCAGCACTAGCGGGAGGGCCAATGAGCAGTTCTTC.

The chain is built from TRBV18 and TRBJ1-2; the D is unclear. V lost 3 bases and J lost 0, with 11 bases in between. The CDR3 is 15 residues long. Germline CDR1 reads KGHSH; CDR2 reads LQKENI. CDR3 DNA sequence: TGTGCCAGCTCACCGGGGTCGGGAGCTAACTATGGCTACACCTTC. This codes for CASSPGSGANYGYTF.

This chain joins TRBV28 and TRBJ1-3; D unclear. The CDR3 runs 15 residues. Germline V gene sequence: CDR1 MDHEN, CDR2 SYDVKM. The V and J ends lost 8 bases and 4 bases respectively, with 18 bases between them. The DNA for the CDR3 is TGTGCCAGCTGTTCCGGGCGTCCCCGGGGAAACACCATATATTTT. It encodes CASCSGRPRGNTIYF.

The chain employs TRBV6-5 and TRBJ2-5; D gene unclear. With 7 bases removed from V and 0 bases from J, the gap between germline ends came to 9 bases. From germline, CDR1 is MNHEY and CDR2 SVGAGI. There are 13 residues in the CDR3. The CDR3 sequence is CASNRANQETQYF. DNA for the CDR3: TGTGCCAGCAATCGGGCCAACCAAGAGACCCAGTACTTC.

This chain joins TRBV12-5 and TRBJ2-6; D remains ambiguous. The CDR3 sequence is 17 residues long. Trimming removed 3 bases at V and 0 bases at J, with 12 bases between. Per the germline V gene, CDR1 is LGHNT and CDR2 is FRNRAP. The CDR3 DNA follows: TGTGCTAGTGGTTTTTCGTCGACCAGCTCTGGGGCCAACGTCCTGACTTTC. It encodes CASGFSSTSSGANVLTF. Full variable domain (remainder filled in from reference TRBV12-5 and TRBJ2-6): DARVTQTPRHKVTEMGQEVTMRCQPILGHNTVFWYRQTMMQGLELLAYFRNRAPLDDSGMPKDRFSAEMPDATLATLKIQPSEPRDSAVYFCASGFSSTSSGANVLTFGAGSRLTVL.

The J gene is TRBJ1-4, the V gene TRBV19; D perhaps matches TRBD1 (6 bases). Deletions cut 6 bases from V and 1 base from J, with 21 bases between. Germline CDR1 is LNHDA and CDR2 is SQIVND (reference sequence). The CDR3 sequence is 18 residues long. CDR3 nucleotide sequence: TGTGCCAGTAGCACCGAAGGGGGAAAATATCGAACTAATGAAAAACTGTTTTTT. Translated: CASSTEGGKYRTNEKLFF.

This rearrangement joins TRBV6-1 to TRBJ2-3; D is perhaps TRBD1 (6 bases). CDR3 length: 13 residues. Germline CDR1 reads MNHNS; CDR2 reads SASEGT. The V end was cut by 2 bases, the J end by 6 bases, with 9 bases between. The CDR3 region is CASSESQGDTQYF. CDR3 bases: TGTGCCAGCAGTGAATCTCAGGGGGATACGCAGTATTTT.

V gene TRBV10-3 combines with J gene TRBJ1-1; TRBD1 matches at 9 bases. V lost 7 bases to trimming and J lost 5 bases; unmatched junction nucleotides: 2. The CDR3 is 12 amino acids. CDR1 is ENHRY and CDR2 is SYGVKD in the germline V gene. CDR3 sequence (DNA): TGTGCCATCACCGACAGGGGGACTGAAGCTTTCTTT. This encodes CAITDRGTEAFF.

The gene calls are TRBV11-1 and TRBJ2-3, with D possibly matching TRBD1 (6 bases). V gave up 2 bases and J gave up 2 bases, with 11 bases separating them. The CDR3 is 15 amino acids. Germline V gives CDR1 SGHAT, CDR2 FQDESV (reference sequence). As DNA, the CDR3 is TGTGCCAGCAGCTTACTGGGACACCACACAGATACGCAGTATTTT. This gives the protein CASSLLGHHTDTQYF.

The gene calls are TRBV3-1 (or the pseudogene TRBV3-2) and TRBJ1-5; D might be TRBD1 (5 bases). V gave up 4 bases and J gave up 5 bases, with 15 bases separating them. Germline-derived CDR1 and CDR2 are LGHDT and YNNKEL (reference sequence). The CDR3 covers 15 residues. In nucleotides, the CDR3 is TGTGCCAGCAGCCTCGGGGGAGGGGCTGATCAGCCCCAGCATTTT. It specifies CASSLGGGADQPQHF.

The chain is built from TRBV5-6 and TRBJ1-2, with D maybe TRBD1 (5 bases). CDR1 and CDR2 from the germline V gene are SGHDT and YYEEEE. The CDR3 contains 14 residues. Trimming left V 1 base short and J 0 bases short, with 7 bases between. The CDR3 DNA sequence: TGTGCCAGCAGCTTGTTGGGACCTAACTATGGCTACACCTTC. Translated, it gives CASSLLGPNYGYTF.

CDR3 region: CASSRTRNNEQFF. CDR3 coding DNA: TGTGCCAGCAGCCGTACTCGTAACAATGAGCAGTTCTTC. The chain uses TRBV11-3 and TRBJ2-1; D is undetermined. CDR3 length: 13 amino acids. Per the germline V gene, CDR1 is SGHNT and CDR2 is YENEEA. V shed 5 bases and J shed 5 bases, with 10 bases lying between them.

The count of this clone is one. V and J are TRBV19 and TRBJ1-5; no clear D gene. V was clipped by 6 bases and J by 1 base, with 7 bases between them. Per germline, CDR1 LNHDA and CDR2 SQIVND (reference sequence). CDR3 length: 13 residues. CDR3 region: CASSLGSNQPQHF. For the CDR3, the DNA is TGTGCCAGTAGCCTCGGGAGCAATCAGCCCCAGCATTTT. Using reference TRBV19 and TRBJ1-5 for the parts outside the CDR3, the full variable domain is DGGITQSPKYLFRKEGQNVTLSCEQNLNHDAMYWYRQDPGQGLRLIYYSQIVNDFQKGDIAEGYSVSREKKESFPLTVTSAQKNPTAFYLCASSLGSNQPQHFGDGTRLSIL.